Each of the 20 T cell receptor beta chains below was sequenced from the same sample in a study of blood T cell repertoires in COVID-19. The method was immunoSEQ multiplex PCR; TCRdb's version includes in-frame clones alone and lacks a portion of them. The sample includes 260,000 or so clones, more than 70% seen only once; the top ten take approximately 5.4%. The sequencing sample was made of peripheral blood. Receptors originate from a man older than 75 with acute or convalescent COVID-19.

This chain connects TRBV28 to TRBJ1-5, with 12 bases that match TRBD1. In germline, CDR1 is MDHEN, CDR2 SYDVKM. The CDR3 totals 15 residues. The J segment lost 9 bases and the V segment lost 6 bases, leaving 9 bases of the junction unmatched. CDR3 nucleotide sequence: TGTGCCAGCAGGCCGGGACAGGGGGCCCCGTGGCCCCAGCATTTT. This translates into CASRPGQGAPWPQHF.

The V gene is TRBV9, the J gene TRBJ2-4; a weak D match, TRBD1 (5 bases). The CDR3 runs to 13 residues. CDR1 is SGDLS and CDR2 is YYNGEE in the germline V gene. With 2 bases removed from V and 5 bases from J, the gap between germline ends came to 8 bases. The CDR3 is CASSVGPENIQYF. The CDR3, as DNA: TGTGCCAGCAGCGTGGGGCCAGAAAACATTCAGTACTTC.

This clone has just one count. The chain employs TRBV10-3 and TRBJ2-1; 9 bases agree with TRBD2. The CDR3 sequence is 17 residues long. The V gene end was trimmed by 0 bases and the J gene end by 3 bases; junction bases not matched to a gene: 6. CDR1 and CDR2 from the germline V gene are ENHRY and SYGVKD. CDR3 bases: TGTGCCATCAGTGAGTCGCCTAGCGGGACAGACTACAATGAGCAGTTCTTC. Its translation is CAISESPSGTDYNEQFF.

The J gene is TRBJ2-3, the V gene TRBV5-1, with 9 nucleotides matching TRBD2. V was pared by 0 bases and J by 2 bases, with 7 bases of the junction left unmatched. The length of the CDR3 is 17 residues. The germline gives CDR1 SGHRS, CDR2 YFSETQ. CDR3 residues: CASSLALAGPLTDTQYF. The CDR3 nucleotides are TGCGCCAGCAGCTTGGCCCTAGCGGGACCTCTCACAGATACGCAGTATTTT.

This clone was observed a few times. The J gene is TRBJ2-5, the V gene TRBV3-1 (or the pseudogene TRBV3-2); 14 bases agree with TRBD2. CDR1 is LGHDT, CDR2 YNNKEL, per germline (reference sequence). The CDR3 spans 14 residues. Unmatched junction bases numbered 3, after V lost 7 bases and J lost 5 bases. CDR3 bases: TGTGCCAGCACGGGACTAGCGGGAGAGGAGACCCAGTACTTC. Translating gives CASTGLAGEETQYF.

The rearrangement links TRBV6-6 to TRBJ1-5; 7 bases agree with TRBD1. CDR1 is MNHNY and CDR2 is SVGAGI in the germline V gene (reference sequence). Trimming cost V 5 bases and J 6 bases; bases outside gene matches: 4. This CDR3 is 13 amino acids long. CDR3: CASSGPGGQPQHF. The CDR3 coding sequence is TGTGCCAGCAGTGGGCCAGGGGGTCAGCCCCAGCATTTT.

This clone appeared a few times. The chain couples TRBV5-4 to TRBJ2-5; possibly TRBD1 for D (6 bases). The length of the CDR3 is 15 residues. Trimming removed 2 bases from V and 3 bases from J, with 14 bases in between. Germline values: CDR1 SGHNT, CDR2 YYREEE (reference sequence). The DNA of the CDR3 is TGTGCCAGCAGCTTAGGGACACTACGAAAAGAGACCCAGTACTTC. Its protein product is CASSLGTLRKETQYF.

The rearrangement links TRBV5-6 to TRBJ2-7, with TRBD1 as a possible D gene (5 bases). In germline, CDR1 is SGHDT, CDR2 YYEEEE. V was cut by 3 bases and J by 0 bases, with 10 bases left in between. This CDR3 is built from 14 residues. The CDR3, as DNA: TGTGCCAGCAGCTCGACAGCGCTCTCCTACGAGCAGTACTTC. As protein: CASSSTALSYEQYF. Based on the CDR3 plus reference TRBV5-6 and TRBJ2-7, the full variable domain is DAGVTQSPTHLIKTRGQQVTLRCSPKSGHDTVSWYQQALGQGPQFIFQYYEEEERQRGNFPDRFSGHQFPNYSSELNVNALLLGDSALYLCASSSTALSYEQYFGPGTRLTVT.

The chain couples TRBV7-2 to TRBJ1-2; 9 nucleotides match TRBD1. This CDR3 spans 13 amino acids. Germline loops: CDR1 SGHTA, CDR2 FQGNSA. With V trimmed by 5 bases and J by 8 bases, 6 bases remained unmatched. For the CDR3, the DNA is TGTGCCAGCAGCGTCGGGACAGGGAGAGGCTACACCTTC. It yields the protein CASSVGTGRGYTF.

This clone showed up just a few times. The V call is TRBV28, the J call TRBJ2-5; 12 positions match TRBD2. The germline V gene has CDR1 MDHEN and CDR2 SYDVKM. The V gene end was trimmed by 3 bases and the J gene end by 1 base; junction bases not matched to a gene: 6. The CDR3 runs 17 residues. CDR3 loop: CASSFPSGRAGQETQYF. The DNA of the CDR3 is TGTGCCAGCAGTTTCCCTAGCGGGAGGGCCGGCCAAGAGACCCAGTACTTC. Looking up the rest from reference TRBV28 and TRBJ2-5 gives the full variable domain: DVKVTQSSRYLVKRTGEKVFLECVQDMDHENMFWYRQDPGLGLRLIYFSYDVKMKEKGDIPEGYSVSREKKERFSLILESASTNQTSMYLCASSFPSGRAGQETQYFGPGTRLLVL.

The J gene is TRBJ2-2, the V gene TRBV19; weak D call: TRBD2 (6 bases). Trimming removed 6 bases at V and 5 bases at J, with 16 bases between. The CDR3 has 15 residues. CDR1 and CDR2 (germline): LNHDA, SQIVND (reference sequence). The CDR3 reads CASSSLGGGTGELFF. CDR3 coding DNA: TGTGCCAGTAGCAGCCTCGGGGGAGGAACCGGGGAGCTGTTTTTT.

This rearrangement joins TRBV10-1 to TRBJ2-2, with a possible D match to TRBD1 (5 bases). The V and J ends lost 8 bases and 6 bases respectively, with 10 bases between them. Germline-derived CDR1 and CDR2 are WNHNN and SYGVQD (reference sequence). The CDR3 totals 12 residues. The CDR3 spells CASGQGAGELFF. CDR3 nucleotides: TGCGCCAGCGGGCAGGGTGCCGGGGAGCTGTTTTTT.

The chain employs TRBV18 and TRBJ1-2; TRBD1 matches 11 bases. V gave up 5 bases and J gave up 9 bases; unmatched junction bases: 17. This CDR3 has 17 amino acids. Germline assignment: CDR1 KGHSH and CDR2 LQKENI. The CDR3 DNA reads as TGTGCCAGCTCATCGCCGGACAGGGGGCTTCGTCCCTGTTGCTACACCTTC. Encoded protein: CASSSPDRGLRPCCYTF.

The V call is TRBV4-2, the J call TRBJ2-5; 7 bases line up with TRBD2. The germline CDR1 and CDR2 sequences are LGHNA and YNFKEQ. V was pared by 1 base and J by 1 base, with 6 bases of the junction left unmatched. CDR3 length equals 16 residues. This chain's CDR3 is CASSQGLADSQETQYF. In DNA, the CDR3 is TGTGCCAGCAGCCAAGGTCTAGCGGACTCCCAAGAGACCCAGTACTTC.

The CDR3 sequence is CASSKLGLQGVAGELFF. The CDR3 DNA sequence: TGTGCCAGCAGCAAATTGGGACTACAGGGAGTTGCCGGGGAGCTGTTTTTT. V is TRBV21-1 and J is TRBJ2-2; TRBD2, the D gene given by the table, was not confirmed from the DNA. TRBV21-1 counts as a pseudogene. This CDR3 has 17 amino acids.

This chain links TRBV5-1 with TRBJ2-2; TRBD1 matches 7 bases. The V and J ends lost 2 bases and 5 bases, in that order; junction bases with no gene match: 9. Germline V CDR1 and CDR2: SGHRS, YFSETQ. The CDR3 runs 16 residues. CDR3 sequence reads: CASSFTPTGATGELFF. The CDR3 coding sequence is TGCGCCAGCAGCTTCACGCCAACAGGGGCGACCGGGGAGCTGTTTTTT.

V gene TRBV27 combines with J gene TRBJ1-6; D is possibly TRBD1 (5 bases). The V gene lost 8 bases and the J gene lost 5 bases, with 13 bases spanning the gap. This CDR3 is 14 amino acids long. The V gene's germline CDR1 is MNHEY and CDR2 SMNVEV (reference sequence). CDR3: CASSQGTHNSPLHF. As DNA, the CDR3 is TGTGCCAGCTCTCAGGGAACCCATAATTCACCCCTCCACTTT.

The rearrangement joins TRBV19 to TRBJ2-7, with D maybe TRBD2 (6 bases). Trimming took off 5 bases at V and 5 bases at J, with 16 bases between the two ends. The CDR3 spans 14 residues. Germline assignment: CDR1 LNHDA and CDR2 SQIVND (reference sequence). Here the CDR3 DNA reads TGTGCCAGTAGTGACGGGGGAAATACTAACGAGCAGTACTTC. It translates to CASSDGGNTNEQYF.

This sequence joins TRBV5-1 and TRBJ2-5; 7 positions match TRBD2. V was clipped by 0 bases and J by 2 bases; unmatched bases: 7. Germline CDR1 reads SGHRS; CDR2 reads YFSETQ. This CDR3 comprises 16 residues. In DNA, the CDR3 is TGCGCCAGCAGCTTGGGGCCGTGGGGGGGTCAAGAGACCCAGTACTTC. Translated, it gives CASSLGPWGGQETQYF.

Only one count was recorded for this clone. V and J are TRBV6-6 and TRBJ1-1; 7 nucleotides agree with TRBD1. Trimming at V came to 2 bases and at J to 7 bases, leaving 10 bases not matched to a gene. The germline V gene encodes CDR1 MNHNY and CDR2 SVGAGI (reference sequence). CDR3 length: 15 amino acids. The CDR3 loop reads CASSYPAQGRNEAFF. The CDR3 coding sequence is TGTGCCAGCAGTTACCCTGCACAGGGGCGGAATGAAGCTTTCTTT.